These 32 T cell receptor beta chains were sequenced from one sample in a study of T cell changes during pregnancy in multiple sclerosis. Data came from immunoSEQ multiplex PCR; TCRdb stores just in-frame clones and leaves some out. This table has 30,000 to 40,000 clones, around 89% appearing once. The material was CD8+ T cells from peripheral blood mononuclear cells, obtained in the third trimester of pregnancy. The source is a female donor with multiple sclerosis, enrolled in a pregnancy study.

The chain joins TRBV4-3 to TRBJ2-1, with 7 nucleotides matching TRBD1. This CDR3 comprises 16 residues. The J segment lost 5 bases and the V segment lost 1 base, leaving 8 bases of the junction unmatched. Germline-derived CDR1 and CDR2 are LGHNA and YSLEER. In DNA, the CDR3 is TGCGCCAGCAGCCAAGGAAATGAGGGGGCCGACAATGAGCAGTTCTTC. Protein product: CASSQGNEGADNEQFF.

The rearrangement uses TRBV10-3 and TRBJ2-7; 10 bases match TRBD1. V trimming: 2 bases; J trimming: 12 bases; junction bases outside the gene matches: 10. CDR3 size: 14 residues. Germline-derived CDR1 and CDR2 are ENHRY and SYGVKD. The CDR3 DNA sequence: TGTGCCATCAGTGAGCCGTCCCGGGACAGGGGTTGGTACTTC. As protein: CAISEPSRDRGWYF.

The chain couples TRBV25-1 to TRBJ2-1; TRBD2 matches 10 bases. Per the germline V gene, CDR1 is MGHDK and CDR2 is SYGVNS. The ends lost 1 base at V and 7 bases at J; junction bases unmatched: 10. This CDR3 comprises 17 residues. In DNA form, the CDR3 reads TGTGCCAGCAGTGAATGGGCTAGCGGGGGCACCGGTAATGAGCAGTTCTTC. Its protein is CASSEWASGGTGNEQFF.

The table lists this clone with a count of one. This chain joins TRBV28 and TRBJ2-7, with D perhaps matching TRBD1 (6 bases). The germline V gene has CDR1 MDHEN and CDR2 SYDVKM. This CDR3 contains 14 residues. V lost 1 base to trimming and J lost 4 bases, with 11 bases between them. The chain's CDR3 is CASSLSGGRYEQYF. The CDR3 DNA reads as TGTGCCAGCAGTTTATCTGGGGGCCGGTACGAGCAGTACTTC.

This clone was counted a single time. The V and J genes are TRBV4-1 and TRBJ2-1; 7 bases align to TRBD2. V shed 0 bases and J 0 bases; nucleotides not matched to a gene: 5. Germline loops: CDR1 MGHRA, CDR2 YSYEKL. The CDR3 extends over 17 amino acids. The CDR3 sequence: CASSQDNGGSSYNEQFF. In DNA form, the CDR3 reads TGCGCCAGCAGCCAAGATAACGGGGGGAGCTCCTACAATGAGCAGTTCTTC.

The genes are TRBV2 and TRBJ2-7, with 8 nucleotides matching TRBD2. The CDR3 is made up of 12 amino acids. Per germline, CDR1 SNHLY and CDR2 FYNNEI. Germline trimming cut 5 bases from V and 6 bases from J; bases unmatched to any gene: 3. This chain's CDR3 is CASSHGGAEQYF. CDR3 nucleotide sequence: TGTGCCAGCAGTCACGGGGGGGCCGAGCAGTACTTC.

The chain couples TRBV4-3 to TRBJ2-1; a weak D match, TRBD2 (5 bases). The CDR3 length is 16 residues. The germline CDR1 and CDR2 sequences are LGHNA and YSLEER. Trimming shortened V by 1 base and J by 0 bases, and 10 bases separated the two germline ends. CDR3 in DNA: TGCGCCAGCAGCCAAGTACTGGGGAGCTCCTACAATGAGCAGTTCTTC. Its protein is CASSQVLGSSYNEQFF.

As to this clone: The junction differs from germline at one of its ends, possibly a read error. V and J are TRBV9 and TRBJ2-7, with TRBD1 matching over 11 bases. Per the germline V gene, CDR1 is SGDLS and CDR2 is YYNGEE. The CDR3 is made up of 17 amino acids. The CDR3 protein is CASSPFSGGTGGKGLDF. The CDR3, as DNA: TGTGCCAGCAGCCCCTTTAGTGGGGGGACAGGGGGTAAGGGTCTGGACTTC.

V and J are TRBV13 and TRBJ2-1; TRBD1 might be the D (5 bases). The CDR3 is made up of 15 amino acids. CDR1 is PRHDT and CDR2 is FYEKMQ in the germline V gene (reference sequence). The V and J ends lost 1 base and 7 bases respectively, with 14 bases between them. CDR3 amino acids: CASSLVKGFTNEQFF. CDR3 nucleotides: TGTGCCAGCAGCTTAGTAAAGGGGTTTACGAATGAGCAGTTCTTC.

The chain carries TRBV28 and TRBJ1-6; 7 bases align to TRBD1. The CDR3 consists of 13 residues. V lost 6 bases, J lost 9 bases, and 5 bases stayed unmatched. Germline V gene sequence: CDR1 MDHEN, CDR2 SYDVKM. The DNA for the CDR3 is TGTGCCAGCAGCTCCACAGGGGTTTCACCCCTCCACTTT. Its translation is CASSSTGVSPLHF. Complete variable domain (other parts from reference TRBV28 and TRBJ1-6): DVKVTQSSRYLVKRTGEKVFLECVQDMDHENMFWYRQDPGLGLRLIYFSYDVKMKEKGDIPEGYSVSREKKERFSLILESASTNQTSMYLCASSSTGVSPLHFGNGTRLTVT.

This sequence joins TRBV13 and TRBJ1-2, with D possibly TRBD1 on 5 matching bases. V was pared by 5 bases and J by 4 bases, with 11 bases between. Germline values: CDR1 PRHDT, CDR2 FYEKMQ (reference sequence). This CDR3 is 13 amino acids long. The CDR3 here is CASSQDTPYGYTF. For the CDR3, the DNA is TGTGCCAGCAGCCAGGACACCCCCTATGGCTACACCTTC.

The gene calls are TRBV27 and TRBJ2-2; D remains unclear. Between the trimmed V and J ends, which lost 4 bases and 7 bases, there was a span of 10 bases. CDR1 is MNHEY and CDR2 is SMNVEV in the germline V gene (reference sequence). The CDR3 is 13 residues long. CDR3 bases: TGTGCCAGCAGTTCCCCCCCGGGCGGGGAGCTGTTTTTT. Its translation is CASSSPPGGELFF.

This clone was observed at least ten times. CDR3 protein: CASSEDSYNEQFF. The CDR3 DNA reads TGTGCCAGCAGTGAGGACAGTTACAATGAGCAGTTCTTC. This chain joins TRBV6-4 and TRBJ2-1, with D maybe TRBD1 (6 bases). Deletions cut 3 bases from V and 4 bases from J, with 7 bases between. CDR1 MRHNA and CDR2 SNTAGT come from the germline V gene. CDR3 length: 13 residues.

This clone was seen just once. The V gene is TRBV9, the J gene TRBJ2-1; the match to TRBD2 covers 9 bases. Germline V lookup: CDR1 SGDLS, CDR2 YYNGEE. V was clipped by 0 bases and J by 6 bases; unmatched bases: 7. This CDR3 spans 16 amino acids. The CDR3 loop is CASSVGSSGVGNEQFF. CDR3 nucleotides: TGTGCCAGCAGCGTAGGGTCTAGCGGGGTTGGCAATGAGCAGTTCTTC.

The CDR3 sequence is CASSFSTGGEKLFF. In nucleotides, the CDR3 is TGTGCCAGCAGCTTTTCTACAGGGGGTGAAAAACTGTTTTTT. V usage is TRBV5-6 and J usage is TRBJ1-4; the match to TRBD1 covers 8 bases. J was trimmed by 7 bases and V by 2 bases; bases with no gene match: 4. Germline lookup yields CDR1 SGHDT and CDR2 YYEEEE. The CDR3 extends over 14 amino acids.

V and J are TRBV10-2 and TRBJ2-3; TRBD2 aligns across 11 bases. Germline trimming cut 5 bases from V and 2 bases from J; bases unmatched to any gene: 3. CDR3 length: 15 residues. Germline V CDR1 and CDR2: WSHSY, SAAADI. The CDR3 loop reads CASSLLAGDTDTQYF. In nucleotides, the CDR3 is TGCGCCAGCAGTCTACTAGCGGGGGACACAGATACGCAGTATTTT.

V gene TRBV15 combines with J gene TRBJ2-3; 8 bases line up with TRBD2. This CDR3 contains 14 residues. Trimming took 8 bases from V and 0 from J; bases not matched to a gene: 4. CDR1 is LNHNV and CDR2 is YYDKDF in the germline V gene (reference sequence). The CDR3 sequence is CATVSGASTDTQYF. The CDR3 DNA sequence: TGTGCCACCGTTAGCGGGGCTAGCACAGATACGCAGTATTTT. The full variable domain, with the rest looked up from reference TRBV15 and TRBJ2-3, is DAMVIQNPRYQVTQFGKPVTLSCSQTLNHNVMYWYQQKSSQAPKLLFHYYDKDFNNEADTPDNFQSRRPNTSFCFLDIRSPGLGDTAMYLCATVSGASTDTQYFGPGTRLTVL.

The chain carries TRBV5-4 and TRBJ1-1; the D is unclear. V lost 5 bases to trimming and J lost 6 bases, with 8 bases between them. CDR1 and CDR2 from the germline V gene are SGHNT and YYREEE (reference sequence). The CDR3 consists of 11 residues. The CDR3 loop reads CASSSPAEAFF. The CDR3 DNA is TGTGCCAGCAGTTCCCCCGCTGAAGCTTTCTTT.

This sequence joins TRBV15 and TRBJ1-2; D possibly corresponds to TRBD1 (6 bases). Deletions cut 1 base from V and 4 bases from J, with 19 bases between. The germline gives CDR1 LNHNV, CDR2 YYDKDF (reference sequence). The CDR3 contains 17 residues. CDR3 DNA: TGTGCCACCAGCAGAGGGGCAGGGGCGGATTATATCTATGGCTACACCTTC. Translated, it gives CATSRGAGADYIYGYTF.

The CDR3: CASSLDLFSGNTIYF. CDR3 nucleotides: TGTGCCAGCAGCTTGGACTTATTCTCTGGAAACACCATATATTTT. The V gene is TRBV5-4, the J gene TRBJ1-3, with D uncertain. The ends were cut back, 0 bases at V and 0 bases at J, with 7 bases in the middle. Germline values: CDR1 SGHNT, CDR2 YYREEE (reference sequence). CDR3 size: 15 residues.

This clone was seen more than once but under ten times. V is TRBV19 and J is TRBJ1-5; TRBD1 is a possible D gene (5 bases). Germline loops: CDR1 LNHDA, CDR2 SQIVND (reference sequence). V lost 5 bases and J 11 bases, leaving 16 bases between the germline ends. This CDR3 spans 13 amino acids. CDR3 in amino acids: CASSGAHLGAQHF. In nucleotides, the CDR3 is TGTGCCAGTAGTGGGGCCCACCTAGGGGCCCAGCATTTT. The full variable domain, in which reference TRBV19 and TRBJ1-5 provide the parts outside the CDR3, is DGGITQSPKYLFRKEGQNVTLSCEQNLNHDAMYWYRQDPGQGLRLIYYSQIVNDFQKGDIAEGYSVSREKKESFPLTVTSAQKNPTAFYLCASSGAHLGAQHFGDGTRLSIL.

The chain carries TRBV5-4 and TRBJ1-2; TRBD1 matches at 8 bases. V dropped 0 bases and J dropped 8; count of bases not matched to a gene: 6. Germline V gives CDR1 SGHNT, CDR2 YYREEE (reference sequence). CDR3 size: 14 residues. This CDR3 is CASSLDRGYKGYTF. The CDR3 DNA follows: TGTGCCAGCAGCTTGGACAGGGGGTATAAGGGCTACACCTTC.

In nucleotides, the CDR3 is TGCGCCAGCAGCCAAGTCCAGGGATTTTCTATGCGGGGCTACACCTTC. It is translated as CASSQVQGFSMRGYTF. J is TRBJ1-2 and V is TRBV4-3; D possibly corresponds to TRBD1 (5 bases). V was clipped by 1 base and J by 8 bases, with 20 bases between them. CDR3 length equals 16 residues. Looked up from germline, CDR1 is LGHNA and CDR2 is YSLEER.

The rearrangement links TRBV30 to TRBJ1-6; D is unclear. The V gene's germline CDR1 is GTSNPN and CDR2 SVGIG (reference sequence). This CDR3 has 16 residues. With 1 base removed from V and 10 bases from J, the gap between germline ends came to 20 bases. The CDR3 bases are TGTGCCTGGAGTGATGGGCTCCGATTAGGAAACTCACCCCTCCACTTT. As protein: CAWSDGLRLGNSPLHF.

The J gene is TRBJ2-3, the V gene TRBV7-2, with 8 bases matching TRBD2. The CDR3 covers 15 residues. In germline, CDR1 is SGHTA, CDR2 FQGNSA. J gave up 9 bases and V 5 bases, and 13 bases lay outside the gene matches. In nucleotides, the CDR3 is TGTGCCAGCAGCGACCCGCGGGGGGCCGGGGAGACGCAGTATTTT. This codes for CASSDPRGAGETQYF.

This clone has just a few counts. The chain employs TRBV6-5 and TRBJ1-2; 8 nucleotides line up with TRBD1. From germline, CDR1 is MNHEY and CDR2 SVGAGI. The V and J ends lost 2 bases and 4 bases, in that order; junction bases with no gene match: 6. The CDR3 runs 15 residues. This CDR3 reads CASSYEQGGSYGYTF. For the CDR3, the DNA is TGTGCCAGCAGTTACGAACAGGGGGGAAGCTATGGCTACACCTTC.

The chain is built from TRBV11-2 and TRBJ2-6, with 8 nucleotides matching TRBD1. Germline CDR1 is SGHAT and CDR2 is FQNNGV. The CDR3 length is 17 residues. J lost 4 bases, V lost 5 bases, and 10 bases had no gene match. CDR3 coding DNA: TGTGCCAGCAGCCGTCGGACAGGGATATTGGGGGCCAACGTCCTGACTTTC. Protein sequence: CASSRRTGILGANVLTF.

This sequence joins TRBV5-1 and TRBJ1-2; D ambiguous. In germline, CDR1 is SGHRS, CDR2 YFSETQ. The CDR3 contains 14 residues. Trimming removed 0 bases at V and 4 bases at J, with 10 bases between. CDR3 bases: TGCGCCAGCAGCTTGGTATCGGGTGGCTATGGCTACACCTTC. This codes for CASSLVSGGYGYTF.

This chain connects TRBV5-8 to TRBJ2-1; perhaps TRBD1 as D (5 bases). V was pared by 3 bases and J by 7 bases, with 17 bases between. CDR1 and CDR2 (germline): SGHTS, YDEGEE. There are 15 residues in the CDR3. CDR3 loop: CASSWGLLQRNEQFF. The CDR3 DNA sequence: TGTGCCAGCAGCTGGGGCCTGTTACAGAGGAATGAGCAGTTCTTC.

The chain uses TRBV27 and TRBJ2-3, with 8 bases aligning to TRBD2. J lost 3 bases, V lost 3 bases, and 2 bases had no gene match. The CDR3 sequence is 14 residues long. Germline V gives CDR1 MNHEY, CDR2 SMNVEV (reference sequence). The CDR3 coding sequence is TGTGCCAGCAGTTTTTTAGCGGGGACAGATACGCAGTATTTT. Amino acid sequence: CASSFLAGTDTQYF.

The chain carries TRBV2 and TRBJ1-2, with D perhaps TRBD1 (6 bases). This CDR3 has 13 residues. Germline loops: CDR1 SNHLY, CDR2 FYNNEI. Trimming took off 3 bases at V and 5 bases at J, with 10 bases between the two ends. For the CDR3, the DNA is TGTGCCAGCAGTGAGGGCACAGGGTATGGCTACACCTTC. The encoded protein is CASSEGTGYGYTF.

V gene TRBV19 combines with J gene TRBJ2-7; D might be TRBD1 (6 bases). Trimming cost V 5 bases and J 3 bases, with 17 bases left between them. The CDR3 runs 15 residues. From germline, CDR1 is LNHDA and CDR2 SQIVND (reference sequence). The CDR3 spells CASSPNRATYYEQYF. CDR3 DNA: TGTGCCAGTAGTCCCAACAGGGCAACATACTACGAGCAGTACTTC.